This is a list of T cell receptor beta chains from one sample in a study of blood T cell repertoires in COVID-19. TCRdb's copy holds only in-frame clones and misses some; the assay was immunoSEQ multiplex PCR. The repertoire holds 84,000 or so clones, around four fifths seen once, with about 13% in the top ten. Sequencing was done on a sample of peripheral blood. These TCRs come from a human donor in a cohort sampled during active COVID-19. Both conserved end residues are part of each CDR3. The D gene is left open where the match is weak. Only some rows state a clone size, as once, few, many or a class for expanded clones.

CDR3nt,CDR3aa,abundance,v_gene,d_gene,len,j_gene
TGTGCCAGCAGTCCCAAAGCGGGCTCTGGGGCCAACGTCCTGACTTTC,CASSPKAGSGANVLTF,NA,TRBV6-2/TRBV6-3,NA,16,TRBJ2-6
TGTGCCAGCAGCTTAGTTGCGGGGGGCCCTCTGGAGCAGTACTTC,CASSLVAGGPLEQYF,NA,TRBV7-2,TRBD2,15,TRBJ2-7
TGTGCCAGCAGCTTAGAGGTAGCGGGGGGGATGAAGACCCAGTACTTC,CASSLEVAGGMKTQYF,NA,TRBV7-2,TRBD2,16,TRBJ2-5
TGTGCCAGCAGAGCGCCTAGGGGTCGGCCGAACACTGAAGCTTTCTTT,CASRAPRGRPNTEAFF,NA,TRBV2,NA,16,TRBJ1-1
TGTGCCAGCAGCTCACAGGAACCACGGGGCTACACCTTC,CASSSQEPRGYTF,NA,TRBV12-3/TRBV12-4,NA,13,TRBJ1-2
TGTGCCAGCAGTTACAACCGGGGGGGCCTCAACGAGCAGTACTTC,CASSYNRGGLNEQYF,NA,TRBV6-2/TRBV6-3,TRBD2,15,TRBJ2-7
TGTGCCAGTAGTATACTCCGCAGGGGGGCACCCAGTGAGCAGTTCTTC,CASSILRRGAPSEQFF,NA,TRBV19,NA,16,TRBJ2-1
TGTGCCAGCAGCCTCAGACTAGCGGGGGCCCCCACAGATACGCAGTATTTT,CASSLRLAGAPTDTQYF,NA,TRBV13,TRBD2,17,TRBJ2-3
TGTGCCAGCAGTCGCCGGGGGGCTTACAATGAGCAGTTCTTC,CASSRRGAYNEQFF,NA,TRBV6-5,NA,14,TRBJ2-1
TGTGCCAGCAGCTTAGTAACTTCAGATACGCAGTATTTT,CASSLVTSDTQYF,NA,TRBV7-2,NA,13,TRBJ2-3
TGTGCCAGCAGTTTCGGCAATCAGCCCCAGCATTTT,CASSFGNQPQHF,NA,TRBV28,NA,12,TRBJ1-5
TGTGCCATCAGTGAGGGGGCTGGCTTCACCGGGGAGCTGTTTTTT,CAISEGAGFTGELFF,NA,TRBV10-3,NA,15,TRBJ2-2
TGTGCCAGCAGTCTCACAGATACGCAGTATTTT,CASSLTDTQYF,NA,TRBV6-2/TRBV6-3,NA,11,TRBJ2-3
TGTGCCAGCAGCTTACTAGCGCACACTAGCACAGATACGCAGTATTTT,CASSLLAHTSTDTQYF,NA,TRBV7-6,NA,16,TRBJ2-3
TGTGCCAGCAGCTTAAAATGGGGCAGAGATAATTCACCCCTCCACTTT,CASSLKWGRDNSPLHF,NA,TRBV13,NA,16,TRBJ1-6
TGTGCCAGCAGCTTGGCCGCAGGGAGGAGCAATCAGCCCCAGCATTTT,CASSLAAGRSNQPQHF,few,TRBV5-6,NA,16,TRBJ1-5
TGTGCCATCAGTGAGGGACAGGGTGCCGAGCAGTACTTC,CAISEGQGAEQYF,NA,TRBV10-3,TRBD1,13,TRBJ2-7
TGTGCCAGCTCACGTTCCGGGACATACATGAACACTGAAGCTTTCTTT,CASSRSGTYMNTEAFF,NA,TRBV18,NA,16,TRBJ1-1
TGTGCCAGCTCACCACTCAGGGAGGACTATGGCTACACCTTC,CASSPLREDYGYTF,NA,TRBV18,NA,14,TRBJ1-2
TGTGCCAGTAGTATAGCCCCGGGACAGGGCTCACCCCTCCACTTT,CASSIAPGQGSPLHF,few,TRBV19,TRBD1,15,TRBJ1-6
TGTGCCAGCAGCCAAGGGCAGGCAAACACCATATATTTT,CASSQGQANTIYF,once,TRBV3-1/TRBV3-2,NA,13,TRBJ1-3
TGTGCCAGCAGGCGACAGGGACAGGGGCTAAATGAGCAGTTCTTC,CASRRQGQGLNEQFF,once,TRBV2,TRBD1,15,TRBJ2-1
TGTGCCAGCAGCCAACAGGGGAACACTGAAGCTTTCTTT,CASSQQGNTEAFF,NA,TRBV7-9,NA,13,TRBJ1-1
TGTGCCAGCAGTTACTCCGACAGGGGGTTTGGCTATGAGCAGTTCTTC,CASSYSDRGFGYEQFF,NA,TRBV6-5,TRBD1,16,TRBJ2-1
TGTGCCAGCAGGGCCCCCCGCGACAGGGGAAACTACGAGCAGTACTTC,CASRAPRDRGNYEQYF,NA,TRBV6-4,TRBD1,16,TRBJ2-7
TGTGCCATCAGTGAGTTTGACAGTTCCTATGGCTACACCTTC,CAISEFDSSYGYTF,NA,TRBV10-3,NA,14,TRBJ1-2
TGTGCCACCAGTGATTTACAGGGGGCTAGCTACAATGAGCAGTTCTTC,CATSDLQGASYNEQFF,few,TRBV24-1,TRBD1,16,TRBJ2-1
TGTGCCAGCAGGCCCCTGGGGTTCGGGGGAGGCACTGAAGCTTTCTTT,CASRPLGFGGGTEAFF,NA,TRBV5-8,NA,16,TRBJ1-1
TGTGCCAGCAGTTTCCCCGGGACAGTGGATAATGAAAAACTGTTTTTT,CASSFPGTVDNEKLFF,NA,TRBV28,TRBD1,16,TRBJ1-4
TGTGCCAGCAGCTTAGCAGGAGTCAAGAACACTGAAGCTTTCTTT,CASSLAGVKNTEAFF,NA,TRBV7-2,NA,15,TRBJ1-1
TGTGCCACCCGACAAATGAATCAGCCCCAGCATTTT,CATRQMNQPQHF,NA,TRBV6-6,NA,12,TRBJ1-5
TGTGCCAGCGGTTCGGAGAAGTACTATGGCTACACCTTC,CASGSEKYYGYTF,once,TRBV28,NA,13,TRBJ1-2
TGTGCCAGCAGCTTAACGGACAGGCTCGGTACTAACACTGAAGCTTTCTTT,CASSLTDRLGTNTEAFF,NA,TRBV9,TRBD1,17,TRBJ1-1